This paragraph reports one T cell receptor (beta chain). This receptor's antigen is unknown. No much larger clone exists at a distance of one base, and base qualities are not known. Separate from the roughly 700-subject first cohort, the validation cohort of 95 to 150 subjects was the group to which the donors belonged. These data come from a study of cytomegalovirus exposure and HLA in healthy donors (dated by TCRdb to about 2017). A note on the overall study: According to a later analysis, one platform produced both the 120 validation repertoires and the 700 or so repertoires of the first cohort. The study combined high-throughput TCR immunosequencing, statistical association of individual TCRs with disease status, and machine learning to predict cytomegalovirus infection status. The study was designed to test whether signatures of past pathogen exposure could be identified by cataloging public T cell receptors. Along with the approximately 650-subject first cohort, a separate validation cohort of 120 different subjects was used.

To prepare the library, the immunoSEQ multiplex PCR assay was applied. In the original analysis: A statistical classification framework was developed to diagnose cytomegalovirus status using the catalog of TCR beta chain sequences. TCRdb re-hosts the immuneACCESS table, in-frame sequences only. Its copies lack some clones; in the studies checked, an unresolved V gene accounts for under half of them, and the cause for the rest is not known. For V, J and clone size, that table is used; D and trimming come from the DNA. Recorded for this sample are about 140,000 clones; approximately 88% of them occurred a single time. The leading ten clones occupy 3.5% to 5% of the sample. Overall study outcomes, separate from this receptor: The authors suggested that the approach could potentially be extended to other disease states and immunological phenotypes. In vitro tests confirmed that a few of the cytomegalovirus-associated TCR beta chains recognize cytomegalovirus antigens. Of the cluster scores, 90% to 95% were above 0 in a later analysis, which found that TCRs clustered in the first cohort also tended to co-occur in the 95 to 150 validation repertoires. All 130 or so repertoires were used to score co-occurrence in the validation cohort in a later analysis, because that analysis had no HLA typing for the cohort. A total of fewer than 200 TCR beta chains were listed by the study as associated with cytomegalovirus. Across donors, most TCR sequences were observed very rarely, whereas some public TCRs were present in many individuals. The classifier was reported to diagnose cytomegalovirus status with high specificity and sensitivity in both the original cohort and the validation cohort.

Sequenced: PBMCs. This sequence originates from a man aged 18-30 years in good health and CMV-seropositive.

The CDR3 amino acid sequence is: CASSLAMVNTGELFF. The DNA is as follows: TGCGCCAGCAGCTTGGCTATGGTAAACACCGGGGAGCTGTTTTTT. The chain uses TRBV5-1 and TRBJ2-2; the D gene is not confidently resolved. The germline V gene provides CDR1 SGHRS and CDR2 YFSETQ. V sheds 0 bases and J sheds 2 bases, leaving 8 bases between their ends. The CDR3 numbers 15 residues from cysteine through phenylalanine. The retained sequence is limited to the CDR3, 45 bases, with the frame set at the first base. The variable domain in full, with residues beyond the CDR3 obtained from the reference TRBV5-1 and TRBJ2-2 genes, is KAGVTQTPRYLIKTRGQQVTLSCSPISGHRSVSWYQQTPGQGLQFLFEYFSETQRNKGNFPGRFSGRQFSNSRSEMNVSTLELGDSALYLCASSLAMVNTGELFFGEGSRLTVL.